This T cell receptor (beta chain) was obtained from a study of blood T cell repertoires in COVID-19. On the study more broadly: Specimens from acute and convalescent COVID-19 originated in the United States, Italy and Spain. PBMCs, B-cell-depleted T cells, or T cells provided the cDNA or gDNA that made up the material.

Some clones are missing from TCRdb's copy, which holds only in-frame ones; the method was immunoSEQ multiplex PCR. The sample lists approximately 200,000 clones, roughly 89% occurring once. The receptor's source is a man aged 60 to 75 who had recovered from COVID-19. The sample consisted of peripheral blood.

The CDR3 region is CAWIQWAGGAPGTEAFF. The CDR3 bases are TGTGCCTGGATCCAATGGGCAGGGGGCGCCCCGGGCACTGAAGCTTTCTTT. The J gene is TRBJ1-1, the V gene TRBV30; 8 bases fit TRBD1. This CDR3 spans 17 amino acids. Germline V lookup: CDR1 GTSNPN, CDR2 SVGIG (reference sequence). The V and J ends lost 4 bases and 4 bases, in that order; junction bases with no gene match: 17. The variable domain in full, with the rest retrieved from reference TRBV30 and TRBJ1-1, is SQTIHQWPATLVQPVGSPLSLECTVEGTSNPNLYWYRQAAGRGLQLLFYSVGIGQISSEVPQNLSASRPQDRQFILSSKKLLLSDSGFYLCAWIQWAGGAPGTEAFFGQGTRLTVV.